This T cell receptor (beta chain) was recovered during a study of blood T cell repertoires in COVID-19 (dated by TCRdb to 2020 to 2022). With regard to the full study: Samples from collaborators originated in the United States, Italy and Spain and spanned both the acute and convalescent phases of COVID-19. The material from the prospective study consisted of cDNA or gDNA derived from T cells, B-cell-depleted T cells, or PBMCs. Deeply sampled blood TCRbeta repertoires from subjects exposed to, actively infected with, or recovered from COVID-19 were included in the dataset. The repertoires were made available in a free public database intended to serve as a resource for research on the immune response to SARS-CoV-2. Samples came from the ongoing ImmuneRACE study (first 160 participants) plus 1,254 subjects from 6 global collaborators. Sample metadata almost always included a de-identified subject ID, COVID-19 status, age in years and sex. HLA class I and class II types, where available, came from metadata supplied by the sample provider rather than from assay-based typing.

On the study overall, not on this receptor specifically: How much clinical and demographic metadata was included differed by source and by participant, and the metadata was provided uncurated.

The collaborating institutions used their own protocols to collect whole blood in K2EDTA tubes. For TCRbeta analysis, collaborator samples were shipped as frozen whole blood, as isolated PBMCs, or as DNA extracted from either sample type. For this clone: Its antigen has not been determined. No much larger clone is present one base from it, and per-base qualities are unavailable.

TCRbeta CDR3 regions were amplified from genomic DNA using the immunoSEQ Assay, a bias-controlled multiplex PCR. The authors' pipeline ran thus. Within the assay, amplification of reference gene primers was used to estimate how many nucleated cells each sample contained. To quantify the absolute abundance of each unique TCRbeta CDR3 rearrangement, sequence reads were collapsed and filtered. For each sample, productive Simpson clonality was calculated by taking the square root of Simpson's diversity index across productive rearrangements. Held by TCRdb, this immuneACCESS table contains in-frame sequences only and omits some clones. Under half of the omission traces to an unresolved V gene where checked; the cause of the rest is unknown. That table is the source of V, J and clone size, and D and trimming were worked out from the DNA. The sample has about 64,000 clones on record, 90% of them singletons. Clones ranked in the top ten supply about 9.1% of the sample.

The CDR3 has 14 amino acids, counting the end cysteine and phenylalanine. Just CDR3 DNA is preserved here, 42 bases in frame from base 1. From a lookup of the germline V gene, CDR1 and CDR2 are SGHNT and YENEEA. Between the V and J ends, shortened by 0 bases and 7 bases respectively, the junction contains 9 bases. The V and J genes are TRBV11-3 and TRBJ2-2; tentative D gene TRBD1, with 5 bases matching. Sequencing was performed on peripheral blood. The TCR comes from a woman older than 75 with active COVID-19. The nucleotide sequence is TGTGCCAGCAGCTTAGAAGGGGAAAGCGGGGAGCTGTTTTTT. Its protein product is CASSLEGESGELFF.